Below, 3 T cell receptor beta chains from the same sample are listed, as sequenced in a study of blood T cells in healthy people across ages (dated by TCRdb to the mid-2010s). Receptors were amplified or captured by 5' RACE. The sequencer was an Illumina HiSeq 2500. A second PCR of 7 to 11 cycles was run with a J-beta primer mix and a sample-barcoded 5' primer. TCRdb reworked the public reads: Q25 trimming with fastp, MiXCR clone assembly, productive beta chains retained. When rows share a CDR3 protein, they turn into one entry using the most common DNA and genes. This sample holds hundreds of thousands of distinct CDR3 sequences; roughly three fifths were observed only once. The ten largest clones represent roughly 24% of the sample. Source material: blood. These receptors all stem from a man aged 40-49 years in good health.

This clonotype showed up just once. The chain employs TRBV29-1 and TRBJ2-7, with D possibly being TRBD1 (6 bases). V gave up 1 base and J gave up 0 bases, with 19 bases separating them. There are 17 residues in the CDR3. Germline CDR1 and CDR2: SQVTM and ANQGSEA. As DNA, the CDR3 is TGCAGCGTTGAAGGCTCTCTTTCCAGGGGCCGCTCCTACGAGCAGTACTTC. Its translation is CSVEGSLSRGRSYEQYF.

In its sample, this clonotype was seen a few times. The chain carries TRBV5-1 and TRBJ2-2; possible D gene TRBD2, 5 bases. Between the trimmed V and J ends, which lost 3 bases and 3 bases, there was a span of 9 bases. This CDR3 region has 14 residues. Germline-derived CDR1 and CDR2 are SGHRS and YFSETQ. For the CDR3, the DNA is TGCGCCAGCAGCTCGGGGTCCTACACCGGGGAGCTGTTTTTT. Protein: CASSSGSYTGELFF.

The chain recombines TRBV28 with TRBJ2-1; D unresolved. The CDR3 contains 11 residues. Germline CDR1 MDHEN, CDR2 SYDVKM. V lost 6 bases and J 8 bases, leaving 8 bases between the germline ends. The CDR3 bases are TGTGCCAGCAGCACTCTGGATGAGCAGTTCTTC. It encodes CASSTLDEQFF.